A single sample is the source of the 21 T cell receptor beta chains below, sequenced in a study of blood T cell repertoires in COVID-19. TCRdb's table, derived via immunoSEQ multiplex PCR, lists solely in-frame clones and lacks some. The repertoire includes over 250,000 clones, roughly 88% of them detected once, and about 9.4% sits in the top ten. The specimen was peripheral blood. Receptors originate from a woman in her sixties or seventies with COVID-19, enrolled during active disease.

This clone was detected only once. In DNA, the CDR3 is TGTGCCAGCAGTTCTTGGGGCTCGGGCACTGAAGCTTTCTTT. Translating gives CASSSWGSGTEAFF. The J gene is TRBJ1-1, the V gene TRBV28, with a weak D call TRBD1 (5 bases). V lost 4 bases and J lost 4, with 13 bases in between. The CDR3 consists of 14 residues. Germline assignment: CDR1 MDHEN and CDR2 SYDVKM. The full variable domain, with the rest looked up from reference TRBV28 and TRBJ1-1, is DVKVTQSSRYLVKRTGEKVFLECVQDMDHENMFWYRQDPGLGLRLIYFSYDVKMKEKGDIPEGYSVSREKKERFSLILESASTNQTSMYLCASSSWGSGTEAFFGQGTRLTVV.

The chain carries TRBV18 and TRBJ2-4; maybe TRBD2 (7 bases). V lost 4 bases and J 5 bases, leaving 18 bases between the germline ends. There are 16 residues in the CDR3. Germline CDR1 and CDR2: KGHSH and LQKENI. CDR3 in DNA: TGTGCCAGCTCACGTCTAGGGGGGGTTGAGGAAAACATTCAGTACTTC. Encoded protein: CASSRLGGVEENIQYF.

The chain has TRBV6-1 and TRBJ1-5; TRBD1 is a possible D gene (5 bases). V shed 3 bases and J shed 3 bases, with 12 bases lying between them. This CDR3 contains 15 residues. The germline V gene has CDR1 MNHNS and CDR2 SASEGT. The CDR3 spells CASSDRQLINQPQHF. The DNA for the CDR3 is TGTGCCAGCAGTGATAGACAGCTTATCAATCAGCCCCAGCATTTT.

The chain combines TRBV10-2 with TRBJ2-1; possibly TRBD2 for D (6 bases). This CDR3 comprises 16 residues. V was pared by 3 bases and J by 3 bases, with 15 bases between. The V gene's germline CDR1 is WSHSY and CDR2 SAAADI. CDR3 region: CASSDVGGTGYNEQFF. CDR3 coding DNA: TGCGCCAGCAGTGATGTGGGAGGAACCGGCTACAATGAGCAGTTCTTC.

The rearrangement links TRBV7-9 to TRBJ1-3; no clear D gene. Trimming removed 8 bases at V and 0 bases at J, with 11 bases between. Germline CDR1 is SEHNR and CDR2 is FQNEAQ (reference sequence). The CDR3 has 14 amino acids. The CDR3 DNA reads TGTGCCAGCCTCAGGCAGGACTCTGGAAACACCATATATTTT. Its translation is CASLRQDSGNTIYF. The whole variable domain, filled in from reference TRBV7-9 and TRBJ1-3, reads DTGVSQNPRHKITKRGQNVTFRCDPISEHNRLYWYRQTLGQGPEFLTYFQNEAQLEKSRLLSDRFSAERPKGSFSTLEIQRTEQGDSAMYLCASLRQDSGNTIYFGEGSWLTVV.

This chain links TRBV3-1 (or the pseudogene TRBV3-2) with TRBJ2-1; a weak D match, TRBD2 (6 bases). Per germline, CDR1 LGHDT and CDR2 YNNKEL (reference sequence). V lost 4 bases and J 9 bases, leaving 16 bases between the germline ends. The length of the CDR3 is 14 residues. The CDR3 DNA sequence: TGTGCCAGCAGCCCAGGGCGGGATTACGGTGAGCAGTTCTTC. It encodes CASSPGRDYGEQFF.

V and J are TRBV10-3 and TRBJ1-5; 9 nucleotides match TRBD1. Germline values: CDR1 ENHRY, CDR2 SYGVKD. The CDR3 contains 15 residues. With 6 bases clipped from V and 2 bases from J, the junction kept 5 bases outside the gene matches. The CDR3 bases are TGTGCCATCAGCCCCCGGGACAGGGGCAATCAGCCCCAGCATTTT. Its protein product is CAISPRDRGNQPQHF.

The V and J genes are TRBV10-3 and TRBJ2-7, with 7 bases fitting TRBD2. The CDR3 totals 13 residues. The V segment lost 0 bases and the J segment 5 bases; nucleotides outside the gene matches: 1. Germline V gene lookup returns CDR1 ENHRY and CDR2 SYGVKD. The CDR3 reads CAISESREDEQYF. Written as DNA, the CDR3 is TGTGCCATCAGTGAGTCCCGGGAGGACGAGCAGTACTTC.

This chain's CDR3 is CASSLQGISSPLHF. The DNA for the CDR3 is TGTGCCAGTAGTCTACAGGGAATTAGTTCACCCCTCCACTTT. The chain uses TRBV19 and TRBJ1-6; a possible D gene is TRBD1 (6 bases). V lost 5 bases to trimming and J lost 9 bases, with 14 bases between them. This CDR3 contains 14 residues. The germline CDR1 and CDR2 sequences are LNHDA and SQIVND (reference sequence).

The J gene is TRBJ2-1, the V gene TRBV5-1; weak D call: TRBD2 (6 bases). V was cut by 0 bases and J by 8 bases, with 15 bases left in between. CDR1 and CDR2 (germline): SGHRS, YFSETQ. This CDR3 spans 15 amino acids. CDR3 loop: CASSLAGLTTYEQFF. The CDR3 DNA reads as TGCGCCAGCAGCTTGGCTGGACTAACTACATATGAGCAGTTCTTC.

V is TRBV7-9 and J is TRBJ1-1, with D possibly matching TRBD1 (6 bases). The CDR3 extends over 14 amino acids. Germline assignment: CDR1 SEHNR and CDR2 FQNEAQ (reference sequence). V was cut by 6 bases and J by 5 bases, with 16 bases left in between. This chain's CDR3 is CASSHGRGGTEAFF. CDR3 DNA: TGTGCCAGCAGTCATGGCCGAGGGGGAACTGAAGCTTTCTTT.

J is TRBJ1-2 and V is TRBV28; TRBD1 might be the D (5 bases). The CDR3 covers 16 residues. V shed 3 bases and J shed 8 bases, with 22 bases lying between them. The germline CDR1 and CDR2 sequences are MDHEN and SYDVKM. Here the CDR3 reads CASSFDFSFRDRGYTF. The CDR3 DNA reads as TGTGCCAGCAGTTTTGATTTCAGTTTCAGGGATCGAGGCTACACCTTC.

This clone was observed a few times. The chain joins TRBV5-1 to TRBJ1-6; D gene ambiguous. CDR1 is SGHRS, CDR2 YFSETQ, per germline. This CDR3 spans 14 amino acids. Trimming pared 4 bases from V and 6 bases from J, leaving 11 bases between. In DNA form, the CDR3 reads TGCGCCAGCAGCCAAGGCTCGGGTAATTCACCCCTCCACTTT. It codes for CASSQGSGNSPLHF.

This clone has more than one count but fewer than ten. The genes are TRBV29-1 and TRBJ1-1; tentatively, D is TRBD1 (6 bases). This CDR3 spans 13 amino acids. With 7 bases removed from V and 5 bases from J, the gap between germline ends came to 17 bases. CDR1 SQVTM and CDR2 ANQGSEA come from the germline V gene. The CDR3 reads CSGGTTRRTEAFF. The CDR3 DNA follows: TGCAGCGGTGGGACAACAAGAAGGACTGAAGCTTTCTTT.

This sequence joins TRBV2 and TRBJ1-4, with D possibly being TRBD1 (6 bases). The V end lost 6 bases, the J end lost 0 bases, and 11 bases lay between the germline ends. CDR1 is SNHLY and CDR2 is FYNNEI in the germline V gene. This CDR3 is built from 15 residues. CDR3 DNA: TGTGCCAGCAGCAGACAGGTAGCAACTAATGAAAAACTGTTTTTT. It encodes CASSRQVATNEKLFF.

The V gene is TRBV7-3, the J gene TRBJ1-1; 7 bases are shared with TRBD1. V lost 5 bases and J lost 5; bases outside the gene matches: 11. The CDR3 has 15 residues. The germline CDR1 and CDR2 sequences are SGHTA and FQGTGA. The CDR3 coding sequence is TGTGCCAGCAGCCGACAGGGTTCCGCGGAGACTGAAGCTTTCTTT. Residues: CASSRQGSAETEAFF. Together with reference TRBV7-3 and TRBJ1-1, the CDR3 gives the full variable domain: GAGVSQTPSNKVTEKGKYVELRCDPISGHTALYWYRQSLGQGPEFLIYFQGTGAADDSGLPNDRFFAVRPEGSVSTLKIQRTERGDSAVYLCASSRQGSAETEAFFGQGTRLTVV.

CDR3 in DNA: TGTGCCACCCGTCTGACAGGTGCAACTAATGAAAAACTGTTTTTT. Its translation is CATRLTGATNEKLFF. J is TRBJ1-4 and V is TRBV10-3, with TRBD1 as a possible D gene (6 bases). This CDR3 is 15 amino acids long. V was pared by 10 bases and J by 0 bases, with 15 bases between. Germline CDR1 is ENHRY and CDR2 is SYGVKD.

The chain links TRBV5-1 to TRBJ2-5; maybe TRBD1 (6 bases). The V and J ends lost 0 bases and 2 bases respectively, with 8 bases between them. This CDR3 has 14 amino acids. Looked up from germline, CDR1 is SGHRS and CDR2 is YFSETQ. For the CDR3, the DNA is TGCGCCAGCAGCTTGGGCACAGGGCAAGAGACCCAGTACTTC. This codes for CASSLGTGQETQYF.

The chain combines TRBV6-1 with TRBJ2-2, with D possibly TRBD2 on 6 matching bases. CDR3 length: 15 amino acids. Germline V lookup: CDR1 MNHNS, CDR2 SASEGT. Trimming cost V 7 bases and J 6 bases, with 18 bases left between them. CDR3: CASTGRRGYAGELFF. The CDR3 region has the DNA TGTGCCAGCACCGGAAGACGGGGGTACGCCGGGGAGCTGTTTTTT.

This chain connects TRBV6-5 to TRBJ2-5; 9 positions match TRBD2. Trimming took 6 bases from V and 6 from J; bases not matched to a gene: 5. The germline V gene has CDR1 MNHEY and CDR2 SVGAGI. The CDR3 totals 13 residues. The chain's CDR3 is CASRSAGGKTQYF. Here the CDR3 DNA reads TGTGCCAGCAGGTCGGCGGGAGGGAAGACCCAGTACTTC.

V and J are TRBV19 and TRBJ1-1; the match to TRBD1 covers 10 bases. V shed 3 bases and J 7 bases; nucleotides not matched to a gene: 11. The CDR3 totals 16 residues. The V gene's germline CDR1 is LNHDA and CDR2 SQIVND (reference sequence). The CDR3 region is CASSMSVGQGNVEAFF. The CDR3 bases are TGTGCCAGTAGTATGTCAGTGGGACAGGGGAACGTTGAAGCTTTCTTT.